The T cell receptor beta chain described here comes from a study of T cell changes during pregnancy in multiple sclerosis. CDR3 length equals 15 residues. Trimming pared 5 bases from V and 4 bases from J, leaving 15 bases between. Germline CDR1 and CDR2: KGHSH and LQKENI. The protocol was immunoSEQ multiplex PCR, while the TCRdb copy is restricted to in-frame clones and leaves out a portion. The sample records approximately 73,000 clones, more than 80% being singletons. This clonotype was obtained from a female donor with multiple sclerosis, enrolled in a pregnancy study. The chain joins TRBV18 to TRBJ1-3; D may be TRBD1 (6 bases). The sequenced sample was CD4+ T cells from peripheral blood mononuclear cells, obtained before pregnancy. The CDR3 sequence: CASSTGSAVGNTIYF. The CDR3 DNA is TGTGCCAGCTCAACAGGGTCGGCGGTGGGAAACACCATATATTTT.